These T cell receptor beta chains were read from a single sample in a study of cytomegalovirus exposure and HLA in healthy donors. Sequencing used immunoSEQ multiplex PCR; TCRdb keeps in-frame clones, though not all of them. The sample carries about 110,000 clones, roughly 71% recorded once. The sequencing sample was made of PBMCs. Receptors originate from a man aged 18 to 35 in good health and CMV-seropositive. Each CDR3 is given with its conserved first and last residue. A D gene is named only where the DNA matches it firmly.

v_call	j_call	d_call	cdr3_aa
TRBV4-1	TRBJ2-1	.	CASSQVSGGPYNEQFF
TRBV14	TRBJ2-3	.	CASSRAGGSLTDTQYF
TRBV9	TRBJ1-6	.	CASSVGARGDSPLHF
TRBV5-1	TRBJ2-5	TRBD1	CASSYGDRGVQETQYF
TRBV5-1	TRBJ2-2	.	CASSFVSGDTGELFF
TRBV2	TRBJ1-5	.	CASSEDRVNQPQHF
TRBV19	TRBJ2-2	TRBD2	CASSWLAGGLVEGTGELFF
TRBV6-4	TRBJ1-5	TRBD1	CASSRTGGGQPQHF
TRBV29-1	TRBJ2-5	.	CSVESNVGALETQYF
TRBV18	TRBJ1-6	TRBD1	CASSPMGQGNSPLHF
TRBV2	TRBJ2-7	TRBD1	CAMGGGTGNEQYF
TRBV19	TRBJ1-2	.	CASSPEYSNYGYTF
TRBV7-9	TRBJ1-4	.	CASSLEDGPGREKLFF
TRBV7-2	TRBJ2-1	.	CASSLLAPGDNEQFF
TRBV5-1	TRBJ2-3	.	CASSSDRDTLPHTQYF
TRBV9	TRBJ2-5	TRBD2	CASSVGVGTKYQETQYF
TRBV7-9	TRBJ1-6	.	CASSFDNFSPLHF
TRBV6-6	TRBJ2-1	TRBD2	CASGTSPPEQFF
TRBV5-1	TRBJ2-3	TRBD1	CASSLRGQGATDTQYF
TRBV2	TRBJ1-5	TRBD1	CASGQGNQPQHF
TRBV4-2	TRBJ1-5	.	CASSQDWRGFSNQPQHF
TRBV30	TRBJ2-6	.	CAWNGVEGANVLTF
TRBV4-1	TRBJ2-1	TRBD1	CASSQGDREFF
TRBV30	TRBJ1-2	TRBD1	CAWSPRGDRGRLVGGYTF
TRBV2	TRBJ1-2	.	CADRSETGGDYGYTF
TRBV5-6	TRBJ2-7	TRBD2	CASYREGYEQYF
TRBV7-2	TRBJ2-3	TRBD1	CASSQGIRGSTDTQYF
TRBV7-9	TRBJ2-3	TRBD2	CASSLLSGAQTTDTQYF
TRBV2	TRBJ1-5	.	CASSPRTSRSNQPQHF
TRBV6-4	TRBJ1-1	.	CASSVTGDRNTEAFF
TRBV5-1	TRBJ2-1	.	CASSFGLTGFVYNEQFF
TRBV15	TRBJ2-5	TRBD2	CATSRLAGGLETQYF
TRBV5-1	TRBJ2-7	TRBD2	CASSLASNSGGGDEQYF